This T cell receptor (beta chain) is drawn from a study of kidney transplant recipient with SARS-CoV-2 infection. This CDR3 contains 15 residues. Trimming took 4 bases from V and 5 from J; bases not matched to a gene: 8. Germline V gives CDR1 SGHDN, CDR2 FVKESK. TCRdb called the reads again in MiXCR, with one record for every CDR3 protein. In the table there are 200,000 to 300,000 distinct CDR3 sequences, under 30% of which are singletons. This clonotype appeared many times. The source of this sequence is a male patient aged 25 to 39 who had COVID-19 and was a kidney transplant recipient. Some T cells may originate from the graft donor. The chain employs TRBV14 and TRBJ2-5, with TRBD1 matching over 9 bases. This sample comprised a blood sample, obtained at baseline and on roughly day 110 from a kidney transplant recipient. The DNA of the CDR3 is TGTGCCAGCAGCCGCCGGGACAGGGAGCGGGAGACCCAGTACTTC. Protein sequence: CASSRRDRERETQYF.